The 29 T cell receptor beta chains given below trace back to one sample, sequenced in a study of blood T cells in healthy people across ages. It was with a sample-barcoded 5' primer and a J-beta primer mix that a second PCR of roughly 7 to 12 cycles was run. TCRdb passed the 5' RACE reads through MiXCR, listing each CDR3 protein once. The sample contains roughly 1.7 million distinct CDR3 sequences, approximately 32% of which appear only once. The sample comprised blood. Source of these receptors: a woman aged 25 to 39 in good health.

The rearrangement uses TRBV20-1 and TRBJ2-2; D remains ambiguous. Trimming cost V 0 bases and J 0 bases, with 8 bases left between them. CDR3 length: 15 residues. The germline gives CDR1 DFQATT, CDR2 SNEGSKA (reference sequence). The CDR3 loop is CSARDGRSNTGELFF. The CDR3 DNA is TGCAGTGCTAGAGATGGACGGTCGAACACCGGGGAGCTGTTTTTT.

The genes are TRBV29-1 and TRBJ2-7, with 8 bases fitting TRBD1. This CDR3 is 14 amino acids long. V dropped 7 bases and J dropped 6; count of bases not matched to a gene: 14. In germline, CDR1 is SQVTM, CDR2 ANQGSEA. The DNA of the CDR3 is TGCAGCGGTTCCTACCGGGACAGGTTGTGCGAGCAGTACTTC. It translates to CSGSYRDRLCEQYF.

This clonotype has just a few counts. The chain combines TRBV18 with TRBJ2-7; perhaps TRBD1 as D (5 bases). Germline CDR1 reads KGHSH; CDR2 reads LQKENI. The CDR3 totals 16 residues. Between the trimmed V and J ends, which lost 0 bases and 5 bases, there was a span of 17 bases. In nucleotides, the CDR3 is TGTGCCAGCTCACCACCGAGAGTGGCAGGGTATCACGAGCAGTACTTC. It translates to CASSPPRVAGYHEQYF.

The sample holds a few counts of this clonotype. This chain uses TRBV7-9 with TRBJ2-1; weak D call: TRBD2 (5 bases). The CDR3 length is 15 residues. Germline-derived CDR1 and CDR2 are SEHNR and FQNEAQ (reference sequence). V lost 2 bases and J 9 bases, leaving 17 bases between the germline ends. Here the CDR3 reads CASSLILGRGSEQFF. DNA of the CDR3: TGTGCCAGCAGCTTAATCCTGGGCCGAGGGAGTGAGCAGTTCTTC.

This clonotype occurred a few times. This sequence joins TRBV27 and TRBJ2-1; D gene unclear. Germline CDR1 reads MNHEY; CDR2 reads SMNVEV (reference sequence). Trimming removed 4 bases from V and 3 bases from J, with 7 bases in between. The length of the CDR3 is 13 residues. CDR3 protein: CASSYGIYNEQFF. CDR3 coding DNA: TGTGCCAGCAGTTACGGCATCTACAATGAGCAGTTCTTC.

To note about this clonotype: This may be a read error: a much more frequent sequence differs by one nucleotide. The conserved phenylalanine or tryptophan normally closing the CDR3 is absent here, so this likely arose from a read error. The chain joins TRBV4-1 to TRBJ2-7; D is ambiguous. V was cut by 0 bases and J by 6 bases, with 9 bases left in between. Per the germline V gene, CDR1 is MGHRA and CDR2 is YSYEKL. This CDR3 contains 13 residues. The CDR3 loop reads CASSQETSAEQYI. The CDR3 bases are TGCGCCAGCAGCCAAGAAACAAGCGCCGAGCAGTACATC.

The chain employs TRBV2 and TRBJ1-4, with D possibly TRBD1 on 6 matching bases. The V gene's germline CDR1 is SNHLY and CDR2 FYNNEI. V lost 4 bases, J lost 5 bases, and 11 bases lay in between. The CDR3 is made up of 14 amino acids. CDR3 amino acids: CASSGTVRNEKLFF. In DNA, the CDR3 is TGTGCCAGCAGTGGGACAGTGAGAAATGAAAAACTGTTTTTT.

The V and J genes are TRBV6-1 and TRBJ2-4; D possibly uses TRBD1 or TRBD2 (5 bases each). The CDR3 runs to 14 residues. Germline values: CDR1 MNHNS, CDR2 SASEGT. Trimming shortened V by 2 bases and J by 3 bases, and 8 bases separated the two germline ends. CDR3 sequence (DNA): TGTGCCAGCAGTGAATTTGGGGGCAAAAACATTCAGTACTTC. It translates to CASSEFGGKNIQYF.

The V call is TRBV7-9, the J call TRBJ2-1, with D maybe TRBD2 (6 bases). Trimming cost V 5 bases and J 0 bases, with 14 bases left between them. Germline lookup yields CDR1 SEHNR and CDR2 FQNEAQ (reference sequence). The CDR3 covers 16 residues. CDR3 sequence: CASSPMAGSSYNEQFF. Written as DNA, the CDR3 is TGTGCCAGCAGCCCGATGGCGGGGAGCTCCTACAATGAGCAGTTCTTC.

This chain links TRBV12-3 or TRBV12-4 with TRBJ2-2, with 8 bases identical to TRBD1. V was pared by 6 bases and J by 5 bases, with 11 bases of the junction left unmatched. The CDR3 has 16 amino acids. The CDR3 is CASSQNRGKVTGELFF. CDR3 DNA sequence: TGTGCCAGCAGCCAAAACAGGGGGAAAGTTACCGGGGAGCTGTTTTTT.

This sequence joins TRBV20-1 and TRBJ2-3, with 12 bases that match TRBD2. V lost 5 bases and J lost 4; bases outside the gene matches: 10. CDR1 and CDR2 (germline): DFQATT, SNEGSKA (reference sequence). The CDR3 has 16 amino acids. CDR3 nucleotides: TGCAGTGCTGGGAGGACTAGCGGGATAAAGGCAGATACGCAGTATTTT. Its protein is CSAGRTSGIKADTQYF.

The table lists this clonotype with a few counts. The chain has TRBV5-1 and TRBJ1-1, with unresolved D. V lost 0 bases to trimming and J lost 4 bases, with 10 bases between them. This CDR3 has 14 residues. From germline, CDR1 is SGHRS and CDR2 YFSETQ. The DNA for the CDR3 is TGCGCCAGCAGCTTGGGCTCAGTCGCCACTGAAGCTTTCTTT. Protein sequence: CASSLGSVATEAFF.

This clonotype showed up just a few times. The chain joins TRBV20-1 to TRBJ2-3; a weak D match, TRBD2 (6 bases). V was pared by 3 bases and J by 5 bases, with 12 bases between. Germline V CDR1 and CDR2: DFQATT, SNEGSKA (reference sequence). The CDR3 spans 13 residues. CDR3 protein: CSARITGEDTQYF. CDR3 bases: TGCAGTGCTAGGATAACGGGGGAAGATACGCAGTATTTT.

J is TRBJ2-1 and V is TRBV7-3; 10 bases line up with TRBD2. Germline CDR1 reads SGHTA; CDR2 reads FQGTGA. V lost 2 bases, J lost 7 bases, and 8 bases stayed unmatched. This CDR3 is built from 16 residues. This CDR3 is CASSLGLADMRNEQFF. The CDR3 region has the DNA TGTGCCAGCAGCTTAGGACTAGCGGACATGCGGAATGAGCAGTTCTTC.

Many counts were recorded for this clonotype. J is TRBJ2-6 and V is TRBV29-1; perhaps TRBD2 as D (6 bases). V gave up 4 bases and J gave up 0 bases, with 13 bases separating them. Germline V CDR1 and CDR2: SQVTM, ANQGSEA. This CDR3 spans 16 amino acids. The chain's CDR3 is CSVGPERASGANVLTF. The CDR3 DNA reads TGCAGCGTTGGACCCGAGCGGGCCTCTGGGGCCAACGTCCTGACTTTC.

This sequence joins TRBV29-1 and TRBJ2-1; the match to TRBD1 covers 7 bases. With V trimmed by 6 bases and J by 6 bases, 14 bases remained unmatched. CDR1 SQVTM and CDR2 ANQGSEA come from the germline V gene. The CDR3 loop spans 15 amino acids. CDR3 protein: CSVGPTGAGVNEQFF. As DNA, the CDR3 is TGCAGCGTCGGACCTACAGGGGCGGGTGTCAATGAGCAGTTCTTC.

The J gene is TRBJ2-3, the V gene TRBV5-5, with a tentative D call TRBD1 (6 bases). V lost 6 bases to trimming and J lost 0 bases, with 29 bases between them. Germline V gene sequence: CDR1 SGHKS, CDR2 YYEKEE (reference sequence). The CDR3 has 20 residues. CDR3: CASIPRYGQSFRSSTDTQYF. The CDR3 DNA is TGTGCCAGCATCCCGAGGTACGGACAGAGTTTCAGATCTAGCACAGATACGCAGTATTTT.

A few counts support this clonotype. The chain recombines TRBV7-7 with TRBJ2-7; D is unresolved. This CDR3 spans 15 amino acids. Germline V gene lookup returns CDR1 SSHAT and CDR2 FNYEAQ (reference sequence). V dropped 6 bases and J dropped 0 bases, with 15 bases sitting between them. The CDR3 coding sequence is TGTGCCAGCAGTCCCTACGCAGACCACTCCTACGAGCAGTACTTC. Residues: CASSPYADHSYEQYF.

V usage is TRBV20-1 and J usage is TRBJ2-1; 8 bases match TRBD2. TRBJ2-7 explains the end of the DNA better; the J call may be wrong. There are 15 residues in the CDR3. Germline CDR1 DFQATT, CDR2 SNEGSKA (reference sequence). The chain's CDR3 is CSATRPGLAHNEQYF. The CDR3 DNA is TGCAGTGCTACAAGGCCCGGACTAGCCCACAATGAGCAGTACTTC.

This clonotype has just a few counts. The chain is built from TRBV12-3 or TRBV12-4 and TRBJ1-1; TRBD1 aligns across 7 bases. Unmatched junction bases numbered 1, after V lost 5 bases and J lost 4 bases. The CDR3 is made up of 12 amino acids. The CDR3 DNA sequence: TGTGCCAGCAGTACAGGGGTCACTGAAGCTTTCTTT. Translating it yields CASSTGVTEAFF.

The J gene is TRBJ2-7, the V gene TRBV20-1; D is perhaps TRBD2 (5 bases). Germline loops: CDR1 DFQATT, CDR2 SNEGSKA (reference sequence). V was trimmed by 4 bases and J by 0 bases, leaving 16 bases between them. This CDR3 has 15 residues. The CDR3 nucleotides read TGCAGTGCTACCCAAAAGCGGACGAGCTCCTACGAGCAGTACTTC. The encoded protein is CSATQKRTSSYEQYF.

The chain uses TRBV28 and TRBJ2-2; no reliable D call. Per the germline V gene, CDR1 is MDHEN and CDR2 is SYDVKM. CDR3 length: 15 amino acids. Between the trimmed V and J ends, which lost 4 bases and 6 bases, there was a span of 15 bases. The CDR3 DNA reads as TGTGCCAGCAGTTCAAGTTACCCAGCCCCCGGGGAGCTGTTTTTT. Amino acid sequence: CASSSSYPAPGELFF.

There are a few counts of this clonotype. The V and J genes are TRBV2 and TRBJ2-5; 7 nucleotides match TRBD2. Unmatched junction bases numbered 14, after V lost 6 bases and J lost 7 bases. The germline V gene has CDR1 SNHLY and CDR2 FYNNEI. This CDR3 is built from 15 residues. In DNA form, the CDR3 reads TGTGCCAGCAGCGCCGCTTCTAGCGGCCGGGGGACCCAGTACTTC. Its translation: CASSAASSGRGTQYF. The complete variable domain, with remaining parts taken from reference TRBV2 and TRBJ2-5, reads EPEVTQTPSHQVTQMGQEVILRCVPISNHLYFYWYRQILGQKVEFLVSFYNNEISEKSEIFDDQFSVERPDGSNFTLKIRSTKLEDSAMYFCASSAASSGRGTQYFGPGTRLLVL.

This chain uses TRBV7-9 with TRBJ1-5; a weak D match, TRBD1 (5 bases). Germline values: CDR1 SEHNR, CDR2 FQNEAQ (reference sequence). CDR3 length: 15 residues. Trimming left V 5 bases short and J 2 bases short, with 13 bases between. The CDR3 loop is CASSPSVGGNQPQHF. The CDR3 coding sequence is TGTGCCAGCAGCCCCTCGGTGGGGGGCAATCAGCCCCAGCATTTT.

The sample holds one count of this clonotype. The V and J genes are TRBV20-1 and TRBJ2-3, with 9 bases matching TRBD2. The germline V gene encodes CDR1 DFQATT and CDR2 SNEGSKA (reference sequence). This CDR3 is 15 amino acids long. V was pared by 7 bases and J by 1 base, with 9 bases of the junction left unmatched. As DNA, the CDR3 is TGCAGTGTCAACGACGCTAGCGGGGGCACAGATACGCAGTATTTT. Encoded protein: CSVNDASGGTDTQYF.

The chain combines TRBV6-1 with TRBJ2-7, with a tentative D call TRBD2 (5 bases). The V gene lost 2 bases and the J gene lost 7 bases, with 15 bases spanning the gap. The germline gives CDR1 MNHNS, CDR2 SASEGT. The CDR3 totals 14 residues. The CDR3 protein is CASSETRAIREQYF. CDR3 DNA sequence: TGTGCCAGCAGTGAAACTAGGGCAATCCGGGAGCAGTACTTC.

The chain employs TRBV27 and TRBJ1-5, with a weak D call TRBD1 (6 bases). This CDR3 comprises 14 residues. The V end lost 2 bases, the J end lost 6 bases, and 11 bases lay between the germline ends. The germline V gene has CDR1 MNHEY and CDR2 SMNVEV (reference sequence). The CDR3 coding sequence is TGTGCCAGCAGTTTACAGGGGAACGTTCAGCCCCAGCATTTT. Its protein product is CASSLQGNVQPQHF.

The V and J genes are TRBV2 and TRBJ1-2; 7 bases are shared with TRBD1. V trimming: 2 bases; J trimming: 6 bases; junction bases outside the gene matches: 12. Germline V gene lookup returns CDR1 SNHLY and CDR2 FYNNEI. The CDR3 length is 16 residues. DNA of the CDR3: TGTGCCAGCAGTGAAAACAGGGGAACTGCGCGGGATGGCTACACCTTC. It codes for CASSENRGTARDGYTF.

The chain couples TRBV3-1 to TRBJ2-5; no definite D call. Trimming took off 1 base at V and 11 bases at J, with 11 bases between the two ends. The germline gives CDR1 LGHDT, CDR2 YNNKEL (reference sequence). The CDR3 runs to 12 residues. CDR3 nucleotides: TGTGCCAGCAGCCAAGTAGAAGATGAGCAGTACTTC. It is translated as CASSQVEDEQYF.